This TCR beta chain was sequenced for a study of tumor-infiltrating lymphocytes in primary liver carcinoma. About the research overall: Tumor stage was T1-T3 N0M0, and tumor size was roughly 4 to 10 cm across.

A word on this clonotype: This CDR3 is missing its conserved last phenylalanine or tryptophan, likely due to a read error. The DNA is omitted, as the CDR3 cannot be located on it reliably, and the CDR3 follows TCRdb's listing.

From unsorted bulk tissue weighing roughly 18-30 mg, DNA and RNA were co-extracted. Resection treated the patients' primary liver carcinoma. Patients showed chronic HBV infection and an absence of prior treatment. Germline CDR1 SGHAT, CDR2 FQDESV (reference sequence). The CDR3 is 13 amino acids in total, end residues counted. Total RNA amounting to 450 to 550 ng was the source from which TCR beta cDNA was made with a constant-region primer. Modified slightly, ARM-PCR produced TCR beta libraries over three nested multiplex PCR rounds. In the first two PCR rounds, TRBV1-TRBV30 forward primers were paired with a C-beta reverse primer, and each round lasted nine to ten cycles. A single record per CDR3 protein comes from TCRdb applying MiXCR to the multiplex PCR reads. The repertoire holds about 200,000 distinct CDR3 sequences, with 85% as singletons.

The rearrangement uses TRBV11-1 and TRBJ1-6; the table names TRBD1, a call not compared with the DNA. Sequencing was performed on tumor tissue from primary liver carcinoma. The clonotype was recovered from a man aged 40-49 years with primary liver carcinoma and hepatitis B virus infection. CDR3 region: CASSRTLVSHLQY.